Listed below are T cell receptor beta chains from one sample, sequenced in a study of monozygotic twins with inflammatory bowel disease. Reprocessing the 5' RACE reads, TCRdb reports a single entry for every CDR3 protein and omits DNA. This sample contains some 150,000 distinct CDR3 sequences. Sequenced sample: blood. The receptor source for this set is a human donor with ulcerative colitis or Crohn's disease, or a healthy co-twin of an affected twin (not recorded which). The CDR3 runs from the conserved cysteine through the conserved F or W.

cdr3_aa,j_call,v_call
CASSLVSGVTTQEQFF,TRBJ2-1,TRBV7-9
CASSIGPVNTEAFF,TRBJ1-1,TRBV19
CATSGGASEKLFF,TRBJ1-4,TRBV24-1
CSARGYSTYNEQFF,TRBJ2-1,TRBV20-1
CASSLWVGASYNEQFF,TRBJ2-1,TRBV28
CASRGSFFNQPQHF,TRBJ1-5,TRBV27
CASSKVGRYREVMNTEAFF,TRBJ1-1,TRBV21-1
CASTILAGGRIDNEQFF,TRBJ2-1,TRBV12-3/TRBV12-4
CASSFAGGGAGEQFF,TRBJ2-1,TRBV12-3/TRBV12-4
CSASRDSNNEQFF,TRBJ2-1,TRBV20-1
CASSLVGRTYEQYF,TRBJ2-7,TRBV7-9
CASSPPTAIYGYTF,TRBJ1-2,TRBV7-9
CASSHNRGSSGNTIYF,TRBJ1-3,TRBV7-8
CASSFSSGQGSEKLFF,TRBJ1-4,TRBV12-3/TRBV12-4
CASSDRTGGNIQYF,TRBJ2-4,TRBV25-1
CSANRQGAVTEAFF,TRBJ1-1,TRBV20-1
CASSLSLAGNTGELFF,TRBJ2-2,TRBV5-1
CASSHRSGGPSYEQYF,TRBJ2-7,TRBV4-2
CASSATGTFNSPLHF,TRBJ1-6,TRBV19
CATSDSRKGGRGTDTQYF,TRBJ2-3,TRBV24-1
CASSLDQGRVSHEQFF,TRBJ2-1,TRBV7-2
CSARIGNYGYTF,TRBJ1-2,TRBV20-1
CASSLQGRSPLHF,TRBJ1-6,TRBV5-4
CAWIGLDYGYTF,TRBJ1-2,TRBV30
CSARTGGSYEQYF,TRBJ2-7,TRBV20-1
CASSPTSGSNSYEQYF,TRBJ2-7,TRBV19
CASSFTSNEQFF,TRBJ2-1,TRBV7-9
CASRQGVSSTDTQYF,TRBJ2-3,TRBV6-1
CASSPPGKNLNTEAFF,TRBJ1-1,TRBV7-3
CASSQARASDDNEQFF,TRBJ2-1,TRBV4-1
CSVSSASGTEAFF,TRBJ1-1,TRBV29-1
CASTVGLSGKKEQFF,TRBJ2-1,TRBV12-3/TRBV12-4
CASGRGQGRTDTQYF,TRBJ2-3,TRBV12-5
CASSEKGHYEQYF,TRBJ2-7,TRBV28
CASSLAGEFPYEQYF,TRBJ2-7,TRBV5-1
CASSDGGEYNEQFF,TRBJ2-1,TRBV6-4
CASSLGAGSNYGYTF,TRBJ1-2,TRBV5-1
CASSLGRQPQHF,TRBJ1-5,TRBV7-9
CASSLGRVLQETQYF,TRBJ2-5,TRBV5-1
CASSSVLEGSGYTF,TRBJ1-2,TRBV5-1
CASSPPWQGGQETQYF,TRBJ2-5,TRBV3-1
CASSPGVGRANSPLHF,TRBJ1-6,TRBV7-2
CASSPLVGGLANEQFF,TRBJ2-1,TRBV9
CATSGGGADTQYF,TRBJ2-3,TRBV12-3/TRBV12-4
CSARVGGDTEAFF,TRBJ1-1,TRBV20-1
CSASQGALHNEQFF,TRBJ2-1,TRBV20-1
CASSSRAGEGHSPLHF,TRBJ1-6,TRBV3-1
CASSGDENTEAFF,TRBJ1-1,TRBV18
CASSGTTGTGNNEQYF,TRBJ2-7,TRBV28
CASSPLGRRSGNTIYF,TRBJ1-3,TRBV4-1
CASSYRGQDNQPQHF,TRBJ1-5,TRBV6-5
CASSLESLAQLGGKLFF,TRBJ1-4,TRBV7-8
CASSQEVHTDTQYF,TRBJ2-3,TRBV4-1
CASSLGLAGAVETQYF,TRBJ2-5,TRBV5-1
CASSFADWAKYQETQYF,TRBJ2-5,TRBV7-2